These T cell receptor beta chains were read from a single sample in a study of T-cell reconstitution after alpha-beta-depleted transplantation in children. Each CDR3 protein is one row after TCRdb ran MiXCR on the PCR reads. This table holds roughly 500,000 distinct CDR3 sequences, 15% to 20% found once. The source material was PBMCs from the stem cell graft donor, sampled from the stem cell graft. All receptors come from a human donor who donated a stem cell graft to a child with acute lymphoblastic leukemia. The CDR3 runs from the conserved cysteine through the conserved F or W. A D gene is named only where the DNA matches it firmly. Clone size is stated in some rows and not others, as once, few, many or a class when expanded.

D: -
size: few
J: TRBJ2-2
V: TRBV7-2
DNA: TGTGCCAGCAGCTTAGGGAAAAGCCTTCGTCCCGGGGAGCTGTTTTTT
CDR3: CASSLGKSLRPGELFF

D: TRBD1
size: many
J: TRBJ2-2
V: TRBV11-2
DNA: TGTGCCAGCAGCCTGACAGGGGCCGGGGAGCTGTTTTTT
CDR3: CASSLTGAGELFF

D: -
size: few
J: TRBJ2-1
V: TRBV5-1
DNA: TGCGCCAGCACTCCCGGGCCGAGTGGTAATGAGCAGTTCTTC
CDR3: CASTPGPSGNEQFF

D: -
size: -
J: TRBJ2-7
V: TRBV20-1
DNA: TGCAGTGCTATCCGGGACGGATACGAGCAGTACTTC
CDR3: CSAIRDGYEQYF

D: -
size: -
J: TRBJ1-5
V: TRBV20-1
DNA: TGCAGTGCTAGAGAGATTAGGAGCAATCAGCCCCAGCATTTT
CDR3: CSAREIRSNQPQHF

D: -
size: -
J: TRBJ2-2
V: TRBV5-1
DNA: TGCGCCAGCAGCTTGGAAGGGCTCGGTGACACCGGGGAGCTGTTTTTT
CDR3: CASSLEGLGDTGELFF

D: -
size: few
J: TRBJ1-5
V: TRBV4-1
DNA: TGCGCCAGCAGCCAAGTAACACGTAGCAATCAGCCCCAGCATTTT
CDR3: CASSQVTRSNQPQHF

D: -
size: -
J: TRBJ1-6
V: TRBV7-3
DNA: TGTGCCAGCAGCCCCGACGGGAATTCACCCCTCCACTTT
CDR3: CASSPDGNSPLHF

D: TRBD1
size: -
J: TRBJ2-2
V: TRBV11-3
DNA: TGTGCCAGCAGCTTACGACAGGGGGGTAGCGGGGAGCTGTTTTTT
CDR3: CASSLRQGGSGELFF

D: -
size: -
J: TRBJ2-3
V: TRBV14
DNA: TGTGCCAGCAGCCAGTTAAGTGATACGCAGTATTTT
CDR3: CASSQLSDTQYF

D: -
size: -
J: TRBJ2-5
V: TRBV7-3
DNA: TGTGCCAGCAGCTTAAGGGCTAGCGCCAACGGAGGAAATCTGGAGACCCAGTACTTC
CDR3: CASSLRASANGGNLETQYF

D: TRBD1
size: few
J: TRBJ2-5
V: TRBV29-1
DNA: TGCAGCGTCGGTGGACAGGGGGGAGGTCAAGAGACCCAGTACTTC
CDR3: CSVGGQGGGQETQYF

D: -
size: -
J: TRBJ2-7
V: TRBV11-2
DNA: TGTGCCAGCAGCTCACTAAACTCGGGACGCCGCTACGAGCAGTACTTC
CDR3: CASSSLNSGRRYEQYF

D: -
size: few
J: TRBJ2-7
V: TRBV3-1
DNA: TGTGCCAGCAGCCAATGGGGGAGGACCTACGAGCAGTACTTC
CDR3: CASSQWGRTYEQYF

D: -
size: few
J: TRBJ2-7
V: TRBV28
DNA: TGTGCCAGCGGTCTCTCGAGAGGGGAGCAGTACTTC
CDR3: CASGLSRGEQYF

D: -
size: -
J: TRBJ2-1
V: TRBV12-3/TRBV12-4
DNA: TGTGCCAGCCGATACAATGAGCAGTTCTTC
CDR3: CASRYNEQFF

D: -
size: few
J: TRBJ1-3
V: TRBV4-1
DNA: TGCGCCAGCAGCCAGCTTAACTCTGGAAACACCATATATTTT
CDR3: CASSQLNSGNTIYF

D: -
size: few
J: TRBJ2-1
V: TRBV7-9
DNA: TGTGCCAGCGCCGGCGGTAGGAATGAGCAGTTCTTC
CDR3: CASAGGRNEQFF

D: -
size: -
J: TRBJ1-2
V: TRBV7-9
DNA: TGTGCCAGCAGCGGGGACGGAAACTATGGCTACACCTTC
CDR3: CASSGDGNYGYTF

D: -
size: many
J: TRBJ2-5
V: TRBV12-3/TRBV12-4
DNA: TGTGCCAGCAGTTTGTATGGCTCCGGGGTTGAGACCCAGTACTTC
CDR3: CASSLYGSGVETQYF

D: -
size: few
J: TRBJ2-7
V: TRBV28
DNA: TGTGCCAGCAGTTTACTTTTACAGGGTGCCCACGAGCAGTACTTC
CDR3: CASSLLLQGAHEQYF

D: -
size: few
J: TRBJ2-1
V: TRBV19
DNA: TGTGCCAGTAGCTGGGACTGGTACAATGAGCAGTTCTTC
CDR3: CASSWDWYNEQFF